Described below is a single T cell receptor (beta chain) sequence and its context. This specimen comes from a study of blood T cell repertoires in COVID-19. The wider study: Donors in the United States, Italy and Spain gave samples during acute or convalescent COVID-19.

How the authors handled the data: From reference gene primer amplification, estimates of nucleated cell counts were derived. Assay used: immunoSEQ multiplex PCR; TCRdb lists only in-frame clones, some missing. V, J and clone size were drawn from that table, and D and trimming were deduced from the DNA. The sample has over 80,000 clones; approximately 91% are singletons. This clonotype originated in an elderly woman with acute or convalescent COVID-19. Sequencing was carried out using peripheral blood.

CDR3 DNA sequence: TGTGCCATCAGTGAGTCGGGGTCAGCACGGGGTTACAATGAGCAGTTCTTC. Amino acid sequence: CAISESGSARGYNEQFF. The V call is TRBV10-3, the J call TRBJ2-1; perhaps TRBD2 as D (5 bases). Germline loops: CDR1 ENHRY, CDR2 SYGVKD. Between the trimmed V and J ends, which lost 0 bases and 4 bases, there was a span of 16 bases. The CDR3 is made up of 17 amino acids.